The subject of this entry is one TCR beta chain. The antigen remains unidentified. This sample was included in a study of CD4 T cells in relation to SARS-CoV-2 and coronaviruses. Study-wide background: The HLA restriction of the shared crossreactive spike epitopes was mapped.

Sequencing used immunoSEQ multiplex PCR; TCRdb keeps in-frame clones, though not all of them. The sample lists some 40,000 clones; approximately 85% were seen once. Cryopreserved PBMCs were CD4-enriched, then split into naive and memory cells. Overall study findings and caveats: Approximately 65% of donors had memory CD4+ clonotypes crossrecognizing SARS-CoV-2 and common cold coronavirus spike.

Sequencing was done on a sample of memory CD4+ T cells from PBMCs. The receptor was derived from an adult with COVID-19.

CDR3 protein: CASSLEVGENSPLHF. CDR3 nucleotides: TGCGCCAGCAGCTTGGAGGTCGGCGAGAATTCACCCCTCCACTTT. The chain combines TRBV5-1 with TRBJ1-6; D gene uncertain. This CDR3 spans 15 amino acids. The V gene's germline CDR1 is SGHRS and CDR2 YFSETQ. The germline V and J ends were trimmed by 0 bases and 7 bases, with 11 bases remaining between them.